This TCR beta chain appears in the sequencing data of a study of CD8 T cells in Susac syndrome (dated by TCRdb to between 2017 and 2020). Background on the whole study: Repertoire sequencing was used to test whether CD8+ T cell activation and differentiation in Susac syndrome was antigen driven. CD8+ T cell repertoire clonality was compared between about a dozen healthy donors, some 14 Susac syndrome patients and 15 multiple sclerosis patients. What the research found in general, with its limitations: The number of individuals in the TCR sequencing and HLA analysis was recognized as being relatively small.

Taken from the germline V gene, the CDR1 and CDR2 loops are MGHRA and YSYEKL. Spanning cysteine to phenylalanine, the CDR3 consists of 15 amino acids. The read is trimmed to its CDR3 DNA, 45 bases read in frame from base 1. Trimming costs V 1 base and J 2 bases, and their ends lie 10 bases apart. RNA was extracted using the RNeasy kit, and about 0.45 to 1 microgram was reverse transcribed with random hexamers. The immunoSEQ multiplex PCR assay, which covers 54 Vbeta and 13 Jbeta segments, was used to amplify TCR beta CDR3 regions. To correct PCR amplification bias, a synthetic template baseline was used for both primer optimization and computational correction. Turning to the authors' computational methods: Reads were annotated to V, D and J genes per IMGT and analyzed with immunoSEQ Analyzer, keeping only productive sequences. Clonality was calculated as one minus the Shannon entropy normalized by log2 of the number of productive unique sequences. For each patient and control, public and private clones were evaluated among the 100 most prevalent clones. Susac-specific clones were defined as absent from healthy and MS cohorts, some 1,000 published viral clones and other ImmuneACCESS disease sequences. In-frame beta chains were kept once TCRdb had trimmed the public reads at Q25 with fastp and called clones with MiXCR. Merged by CDR3 protein, the rows form single entries marked with the most common genes and DNA. These V and J calls originate from TCRdb's pipeline instead of the authors' own analysis. The sample records 330,000 or so distinct CDR3 sequences, around nine tenths of which are singletons. The biggest ten clones account for around 0.18% of the sample.

Notes on this clonotype: This receptor's antigen is unknown. Base qualities are not at hand, and no much larger clone is one base apart.

Peripheral blood CD8+ and CD4+ T cells from healthy donors, Susac syndrome patients and multiple sclerosis patients were profiled by high-throughput TCR beta sequencing. The multiple sclerosis controls were treatment-naive patients whose relapsing-remitting disease, either stable or active, fulfilled the revised McDonald criteria. Bulk CD8+ and CD4+ T cells were purified magnetically by negative isolation, whereas CD8+ TEMRA cells were enriched by FACS. Blood was drawn into EDTA tubes, processed within 24 hours, and PBMCs were isolated by density gradient centrifugation. PBMCs intended for TCR sequencing were cryopreserved in liquid nitrogen and thawed later in a water bath at 37 degrees C. The sorted or isolated CD4+, CD8+ and CD8+ TEMRA cells had a purity of 90% or higher.

Material: CD8+ T cells from PBMCs. The rearranged chain carries TRBV4-1 and TRBJ2-3; the D call is possibly TRBD1 or TRBD2, each sharing 5 bases. The sequence came from a human donor with multiple sclerosis. The CDR3 amino acid sequence is: CASSQVPGTTDTQYF. The DNA sequence follows: TGCGCCAGCAGCCAAGTTCCCGGGACCACAGATACGCAGTATTTT.